Each of the 12 T cell receptor beta chains below was sequenced from the same sample in a study of PD-1 blockade in classical Hodgkin lymphoma. TCRdb's copy holds only in-frame clones and misses some; the assay was immunoSEQ multiplex PCR. The sample holds 20,000 to 30,000 clones, 91% seen once. Time point given: newly diagnosed, previously untreated cHL patient sample. Thawed PBMCs yielded CD4+ T cells through magnetic negative selection. The sequencing sample was made of CD4+ T cells from blood. These receptors were obtained from a human donor with classical Hodgkin lymphoma.

The chain couples TRBV30 to TRBJ1-2; D is unclear. This CDR3 region has 12 residues. Germline V CDR1 and CDR2: GTSNPN, SVGIG (reference sequence). V was pared by 0 bases and J by 3 bases, with 5 bases between. CDR3 DNA sequence: TGTGCCTGGAGTGTTAGTTACTATGGCTACACCTTC. Its protein product is CAWSVSYYGYTF.

This chain links TRBV7-8 with TRBJ2-1; maybe TRBD2 (5 bases). The V gene's germline CDR1 is SGHVS and CDR2 FQNEAQ. Trimming cost V 1 base and J 3 bases, with 13 bases left between them. The length of the CDR3 is 16 residues. The CDR3 loop is CASSLGLSGYYNEQFF. Written as DNA, the CDR3 is TGTGCCAGCAGCTTAGGTCTAAGCGGCTACTACAATGAGCAGTTCTTC.

The V gene is TRBV6-6, the J gene TRBJ2-2; D is possibly TRBD2 (6 bases). Germline CDR1 MNHNY, CDR2 SVGAGI (reference sequence). Between the trimmed V and J ends, which lost 7 bases and 6 bases, there was a span of 12 bases. This CDR3 is 13 amino acids long. The DNA for the CDR3 is TGTGCCAGCAAAGGAGGGGAGTCCGGGGAGCTGTTTTTT. It is translated as CASKGGESGELFF.

This chain connects TRBV29-1 to TRBJ1-2; D is possibly TRBD1 (5 bases). Germline V gives CDR1 SQVTM, CDR2 ANQGSEA. The CDR3 is 14 residues long. Trimming took 2 bases from V and 5 from J, leaving 15 bases between them. The CDR3 DNA sequence: TGCAGCGTTGAAAGAGGGGTCAGCAGATATGGCTACACCTTC. Amino acid sequence: CSVERGVSRYGYTF. The full variable domain, with the rest looked up from reference TRBV29-1 and TRBJ1-2, is SAVISQKPSRDICQRGTSLTIQCQVDSQVTMMFWYRQQPGQSLTLIATANQGSEATYESGFVIDKFPISRPNLTFSTLTVSNMSPEDSSIYLCSVERGVSRYGYTFGSGTRLTVV.

The rearrangement joins TRBV6-1 to TRBJ1-5, with a tentative D call TRBD1 (5 bases). V lost 6 bases, J lost 5 bases, and 17 bases lay in between. Germline-derived CDR1 and CDR2 are MNHNS and SASEGT. This CDR3 is 15 amino acids long. CDR3 sequence (DNA): TGTGCCAGCAGGGGGGACGAGGGGAATTATCAGCCCCAGCATTTT. Translating it yields CASRGDEGNYQPQHF.

The chain couples TRBV19 to TRBJ2-7, with D unclear. Trimming shortened V by 0 bases and J by 6 bases, and 12 bases separated the two germline ends. Germline V gene sequence: CDR1 LNHDA, CDR2 SQIVND (reference sequence). The CDR3 consists of 14 residues. Written as DNA, the CDR3 is TGTGCCAGTAGTATAGAGCTTTCCAGTCCCGAGCAGTACTTC. Amino acid sequence: CASSIELSSPEQYF.

The chain links TRBV29-1 to TRBJ2-5; 7 bases fit TRBD1. The J call is uncertain, as TRBJ2-7 better fits the DNA end. Germline V CDR1 and CDR2: SQVTM, ANQGSEA. The CDR3 spans 12 residues. The CDR3 nucleotides read TGCAGCGTTGCCGGGACAGCCTACGAGCAGTACTTC. It yields the protein CSVAGTAYEQYF.

The chain links TRBV10-3 to TRBJ1-4, with 7 nucleotides matching TRBD1. The CDR3 has 16 residues. J lost 4 bases, V lost 2 bases, and 7 bases had no gene match. Germline V lookup: CDR1 ENHRY, CDR2 SYGVKD. This CDR3 reads CAISEARGRDNEKLFF. The DNA for the CDR3 is TGTGCCATCAGTGAGGCGAGGGGGCGGGATAATGAAAAACTGTTTTTT.

This clone was seen a handful of times. This chain connects TRBV28 to TRBJ1-5; the match to TRBD1 covers 7 bases. The CDR3 covers 14 residues. The germline gives CDR1 MDHEN, CDR2 SYDVKM. The J segment lost 7 bases and the V segment lost 6 bases, leaving 9 bases of the junction unmatched. The CDR3 here is CASSPTGMGQPQHF. The CDR3 DNA is TGTGCCAGCAGCCCGACAGGGATGGGACAGCCCCAGCATTTT.

J is TRBJ2-5 and V is TRBV28; 7 nucleotides line up with TRBD2. Per germline, CDR1 MDHEN and CDR2 SYDVKM. The CDR3 extends over 14 amino acids. V dropped 4 bases and J dropped 5; count of bases not matched to a gene: 7. The CDR3: CASSYVLGGETQYF. The DNA for the CDR3 is TGTGCCAGCAGTTACGTTTTGGGGGGGGAGACCCAGTACTTC. Based on the CDR3 plus reference TRBV28 and TRBJ2-5, the full variable domain is DVKVTQSSRYLVKRTGEKVFLECVQDMDHENMFWYRQDPGLGLRLIYFSYDVKMKEKGDIPEGYSVSREKKERFSLILESASTNQTSMYLCASSYVLGGETQYFGPGTRLLVL.

The CDR3 spells CAISSMRTGSSPYEQYF. The CDR3, as DNA: TGTGCCATCAGTAGCATGCGGACAGGGTCGTCCCCCTACGAGCAGTACTTC. This chain joins TRBV10-3 and TRBJ2-7; 8 nucleotides align to TRBD1. In germline, CDR1 is ENHRY, CDR2 SYGVKD. The trim removed 5 bases at V and 2 bases at J, leaving 14 bases unmatched. The CDR3 sequence is 17 residues long.

CDR3 sequence reads: CASSRNSGTNTGELFF. The CDR3 DNA follows: TGTGCCAGCAGCCGGAATAGCGGGACGAACACCGGGGAGCTGTTTTTT. The chain recombines TRBV5-4 with TRBJ2-2; 8 bases are a match to TRBD2. The CDR3 is made up of 16 amino acids. Germline CDR1 is SGHNT and CDR2 is YYREEE (reference sequence). Trimming removed 4 bases from V and 0 bases from J; junction bases left unmatched: 5.